This TCR beta chain is drawn from a study of blood T cell repertoires in COVID-19. Study as a whole: Collection of acute and convalescent COVID-19 samples took place in the United States, Italy and Spain. In each case, the material was cDNA or gDNA derived from T cells, B-cell-depleted T cells, or PBMCs.

CDR1 is SGHRS, CDR2 YFSETQ, per germline. The V segment lost 4 bases and the J segment 3 bases; nucleotides outside the gene matches: 6. This CDR3 contains 15 residues. Sequenced by immunoSEQ multiplex PCR; TCRdb stores in-frame clones only, minus some. The sample consists of roughly 44,000 clones, roughly 90% of them appearing once. The sequenced sample was peripheral blood. This clonotype was obtained from a man older than 75 with acute or convalescent COVID-19. The V and J genes are TRBV5-1 and TRBJ2-1, with 8 bases matching TRBD1. In DNA, the CDR3 is TGCGCCAGCAGCCTAGGACAGGGTTACTACAATGAGCAGTTCTTC. The encoded protein is CASSLGQGYYNEQFF.